Presented here are 15 T cell receptor beta chains from one specimen sequenced in a study of T cell responses to AZD1222 COVID-19 vaccine. Clones were read by immunoSEQ multiplex PCR, and TCRdb kept only the in-frame ones, dropping some. The sample shows about 110,000 clones, about 95% of them seen only once. Specimen: peripheral blood, collected on day 0 of AZD1222 vaccination. The receptor set was obtained from an adult in good health.

The chain recombines TRBV19 with TRBJ1-2; 9 bases line up with TRBD1. V gave up 10 bases and J gave up 3 bases; unmatched junction bases: 15. The CDR3 runs to 16 residues. Germline CDR1 LNHDA, CDR2 SQIVND (reference sequence). CDR3 protein: CATHKGQGRRDYGYTF. CDR3 bases: TGTGCCACTCATAAAGGACAGGGGAGGCGTGACTATGGCTACACCTTC.

The genes are TRBV30 and TRBJ2-6; the D gene is possibly TRBD1 (6 bases). The CDR3 consists of 17 residues. The V and J ends lost 1 base and 2 bases respectively, with 15 bases between them. The V gene's germline CDR1 is GTSNPN and CDR2 SVGIG (reference sequence). The DNA of the CDR3 is TGTGCCTGGAGTGAAAAACAGGGAAGAGCTGGGGCCAACGTCCTGACTTTC. This gives the protein CAWSEKQGRAGANVLTF.

This chain connects TRBV19 to TRBJ1-4; TRBD1 is a possible D gene (5 bases). Germline CDR1 and CDR2: LNHDA and SQIVND (reference sequence). V lost 0 bases and J 8 bases, leaving 7 bases between the germline ends. The CDR3 is 13 residues long. Here the CDR3 reads CASSIDRAEKLFF. The CDR3 nucleotides are TGTGCCAGTAGTATAGACAGGGCGGAAAAACTGTTTTTT.

V and J are TRBV10-3 and TRBJ2-1, with 12 bases that match TRBD1. The CDR3 loop spans 16 amino acids. Losses at the gene ends were 2 bases for V and 7 bases for J; bases not matched to a gene: 6. Germline CDR1 is ENHRY and CDR2 is SYGVKD. CDR3 DNA sequence: TGTGCCATCAGTGAGCCGGGACAGGGGGCTGGTAATGAGCAGTTCTTC. Its translation: CAISEPGQGAGNEQFF.

V usage is TRBV19 and J usage is TRBJ1-2; D is perhaps TRBD1 (6 bases). The CDR3 sequence is 15 residues long. Trimming stripped 3 bases from V and 4 bases from J, with 15 bases between. CDR1 LNHDA and CDR2 SQIVND come from the germline V gene (reference sequence). CDR3 protein: CASSINSGQSYGYTF. CDR3 nucleotides: TGTGCCAGTAGTATTAATTCTGGACAGAGCTATGGCTACACCTTC.

The chain couples TRBV6-6 to TRBJ1-6; no definite D call. The CDR3 loop spans 13 amino acids. The V and J ends lost 0 bases and 8 bases respectively, with 5 bases between them. The germline CDR1 and CDR2 sequences are MNHNY and SVGAGI (reference sequence). The CDR3 DNA reads as TGTGCCAGCAGTTACTCGGAGTATTCACCCCTCCACTTT. It specifies CASSYSEYSPLHF.

The rearrangement links TRBV11-2 to TRBJ2-7, with 8 bases that match TRBD1. CDR1 SGHAT and CDR2 FQNNGV come from the germline V gene. The CDR3 extends over 14 amino acids. After removal of 3 bases from V and 3 bases from J, the junction contained 4 bases not matched to a gene. The CDR3 loop is CASSFGQGDYEQYF. CDR3 bases: TGTGCCAGCAGCTTCGGACAGGGCGACTACGAGCAGTACTTC. Combining the CDR3 with reference TRBV11-2 and TRBJ2-7 gives the whole variable domain EAGVAQSPRYKIIEKRQSVAFWCNPISGHATLYWYQQILGQGPKLLIQFQNNGVVDDSQLPKDRFSAERLKGVDSTLKIQPAKLEDSAVYLCASSFGQGDYEQYFGPGTRLTVT.

V and J are TRBV7-2 and TRBJ1-5, with D tentatively TRBD1 (5 bases). With 2 bases removed from V and 2 bases from J, the gap between germline ends came to 7 bases. This CDR3 has 14 amino acids. Germline V lookup: CDR1 SGHTA, CDR2 FQGNSA. CDR3 nucleotides: TGTGCCAGCAGCTTACGGGGGGGCAATCAGCCCCAGCATTTT. Translated, it gives CASSLRGGNQPQHF.

This clone was observed a handful of times. V usage is TRBV30 and J usage is TRBJ1-4; no definite D call. V lost 1 base and J 14 bases, leaving 23 bases between the germline ends. This CDR3 spans 15 amino acids. CDR1 GTSNPN and CDR2 SVGIG come from the germline V gene (reference sequence). In DNA form, the CDR3 reads TGTGCCTGGAGTGGGCCACCGAAAGAGACCCTAGGGCTGTTTTTT. This sequence encodes CAWSGPPKETLGLFF.

The rearrangement links TRBV5-4 to TRBJ2-7; no clear D. This CDR3 is built from 11 residues. The germline V and J ends were trimmed by 2 bases and 5 bases, with 5 bases remaining between them. Germline V gene data show CDR1 as SGHNT and CDR2 as YYREEE (reference sequence). CDR3 protein: CASSLGNEQYF. The CDR3 DNA reads TGTGCCAGCAGCTTAGGAAACGAGCAGTACTTC.

V gene TRBV6-2 or TRBV6-3 combines with J gene TRBJ2-7; 7 nucleotides align to TRBD1. Germline V lookup: CDR1 MNHEY, CDR2 SVGEGT. The CDR3 totals 14 residues. J was trimmed by 3 bases and V by 5 bases; bases with no gene match: 7. Here the CDR3 reads CASSPDRAYYEQYF. In DNA, the CDR3 is TGTGCCAGCAGTCCCGACAGGGCTTACTACGAGCAGTACTTC.

V is TRBV24-1 and J is TRBJ1-2, with D maybe TRBD1 (6 bases). Between the trimmed V and J ends, which lost 2 bases and 6 bases, there was a span of 15 bases. Germline V gives CDR1 KGHDR, CDR2 SFDVKD. CDR3 size: 15 residues. CDR3 coding DNA: TGTGCCACCAGTGATTCCCTGGACAGTATTCATGGCTACACCTTC. This encodes CATSDSLDSIHGYTF.

The chain has TRBV19 and TRBJ2-7; possibly TRBD1 for D (6 bases). The length of the CDR3 is 15 residues. V lost 1 base and J lost 3, with 13 bases in between. Germline V CDR1 and CDR2: LNHDA, SQIVND (reference sequence). CDR3 in DNA: TGTGCCAGTAGTATAGGACAGGCGCTAAGCTACGAGCAGTACTTC. Translated, it gives CASSIGQALSYEQYF.

The J gene is TRBJ2-1, the V gene TRBV19; the match to TRBD2 covers 13 bases. The CDR3 runs 16 residues. Per germline, CDR1 LNHDA and CDR2 SQIVND (reference sequence). V was clipped by 5 bases and J by 1 base; unmatched bases: 2. As DNA, the CDR3 is TGTGCCAGTAGTCCGGGACTAGCGGGATCCTACAATGAGCAGTTCTTC. Its protein is CASSPGLAGSYNEQFF. Based on the CDR3 plus reference TRBV19 and TRBJ2-1, the full variable domain is DGGITQSPKYLFRKEGQNVTLSCEQNLNHDAMYWYRQDPGQGLRLIYYSQIVNDFQKGDIAEGYSVSREKKESFPLTVTSAQKNPTAFYLCASSPGLAGSYNEQFFGPGTRLTVL.

The chain recombines TRBV14 with TRBJ1-2; no clear D gene. This CDR3 contains 13 residues. From germline, CDR1 is SGHDN and CDR2 FVKESK. Deletions cut 0 bases from V and 2 bases from J, with 4 bases between. The CDR3 DNA reads TGTGCCAGCAGCCAAGAGTGGAACTATGGCTACACCTTC. Its translation: CASSQEWNYGYTF.